Following are 25 T cell receptor beta chains from one sample sequenced in a study of blood T cells in healthy people across ages. PCR was performed a second time for about 7 to 12 cycles using a sample-barcoded 5' primer and a J-beta primer mix. TCRdb ran MiXCR on the 5' RACE reads and lists one entry per CDR3 protein. Here the sample spans roughly 1.7 million distinct CDR3 sequences, approximately 32% being singletons. Sequences were obtained from blood. These TCRs come from a woman in her twenties or thirties in good health.

V is TRBV7-6 and J is TRBJ2-5; TRBD2 agrees at 11 bases. The CDR3 runs 17 residues. Germline trimming cut 2 bases from V and 4 bases from J; bases unmatched to any gene: 9. The germline V gene encodes CDR1 SGHVS and CDR2 FNYEAQ. As DNA, the CDR3 is TGTGCCAGCAGCTTAATAGGAAGTCTAGCGGGAGGAGAGACCCAGTACTTC. Translation: CASSLIGSLAGGETQYF.

The chain carries TRBV6-1 and TRBJ2-7; D perhaps matches TRBD2 (7 bases). This CDR3 contains 12 residues. From germline, CDR1 is MNHNS and CDR2 SASEGT. V lost 11 bases and J lost 2, with 13 bases in between. This CDR3 reads CALRGGTYEQYF. The DNA for the CDR3 is TGTGCCCTTAGGGGGGGGACCTACGAGCAGTACTTC.

The chain is built from TRBV2 and TRBJ1-1, with unresolved D. CDR3 length equals 13 residues. Germline V gives CDR1 SNHLY, CDR2 FYNNEI. V gave up 1 base and J gave up 8 bases, with 11 bases separating them. CDR3 loop: CASSEEWEGEAFF. CDR3 nucleotides: TGTGCCAGCAGTGAAGAGTGGGAGGGAGAAGCTTTCTTT.

The rearrangement links TRBV20-1 to TRBJ2-7; TRBD2 might be the D (5 bases). From germline, CDR1 is DFQATT and CDR2 SNEGSKA (reference sequence). The CDR3 extends over 16 amino acids. V was cut by 1 base and J by 4 bases, with 20 bases left in between. This chain's CDR3 is CSARGIPGRTWYEQYF. CDR3 DNA: TGCAGTGCTAGAGGGATCCCGGGGAGAACATGGTACGAGCAGTACTTC.

This clonotype was seen a handful of times. The gene calls are TRBV3-1 and TRBJ1-1, with D unresolved. The germline CDR1 and CDR2 sequences are LGHDT and YNNKEL (reference sequence). CDR3 size: 13 residues. V was shortened by 2 bases and J by 5 bases, with 9 bases between the two germline ends. For the CDR3, the DNA is TGTGCCAGCAGCCAATTCCGGGGAACTGAAGCTTTCTTT. Protein product: CASSQFRGTEAFF.

The J gene is TRBJ2-7, the V gene TRBV4-1, with a tentative D call TRBD1 (6 bases). Germline assignment: CDR1 MGHRA and CDR2 YSYEKL. Trimming removed 6 bases at V and 2 bases at J, with 17 bases between. The CDR3 totals 15 residues. The CDR3, as DNA: TGCGCCAGCAGGTTAAGCAGGGGTGGACCCTACGAGCAGTACTTC. Amino acids: CASRLSRGGPYEQYF.

This clonotype was seen only a few times. The V call is TRBV20-1, the J call TRBJ2-1; no clear D gene. V lost 2 bases, J lost 0 bases, and 11 bases lay in between. The V gene's germline CDR1 is DFQATT and CDR2 SNEGSKA (reference sequence). There are 15 residues in the CDR3. CDR3 in amino acids: CSARLGPSSYNEQFF. The CDR3 bases are TGCAGTGCTAGACTTGGCCCAAGCTCCTACAATGAGCAGTTCTTC.

Of note for this clonotype: Compared with germline, one end of the junction differs, possibly owing to a read error. The chain combines TRBV7-3 with TRBJ2-3; 14 bases match TRBD2. Germline V gene sequence: CDR1 SGHTA, CDR2 FQGTGA. The CDR3 has 20 residues. For the CDR3, the DNA is TGTGCCAGCAGCTTAACAGCGGGACTAGCGGGGGCCGACCACACAGATACGCGGTATTTT. Protein sequence: CASSLTAGLAGADHTDTRYF.

This clonotype has at least ten counts. The CDR3 is CASSPGQGDYEQYF. DNA for the CDR3: TGTGCCAGCAGCCCGGGACAGGGGGACTACGAGCAGTACTTC. V gene TRBV9 combines with J gene TRBJ2-7, with 11 positions matching TRBD1. V lost 4 bases and J lost 3; bases outside the gene matches: 3. The CDR3 runs to 14 residues. Germline CDR1 and CDR2: SGDLS and YYNGEE.

This clonotype showed up just a few times. This CDR3 reads CASSEYRGRETQYF. CDR3 bases: TGTGCCAGCAGTGAATACAGGGGGCGAGAGACCCAGTACTTC. The chain is built from TRBV2 and TRBJ2-5, with 9 bases fitting TRBD1. CDR3 size: 14 residues. Germline values: CDR1 SNHLY, CDR2 FYNNEI. V shed 2 bases, J shed 4 bases, and the junction held 2 bases outside the gene matches.

This clonotype was found a few times. The rearrangement links TRBV6-5 to TRBJ2-7, with 7 nucleotides matching TRBD1. The germline gives CDR1 MNHEY, CDR2 SVGAGI. J gave up 4 bases and V 0 bases, and 6 bases lay outside the gene matches. The CDR3 is 15 amino acids. The CDR3 DNA sequence: TGTGCCAGCAGTTACTCGACGCAGGGGGTATACGAGCAGTACTTC. Its translation is CASSYSTQGVYEQYF.

J is TRBJ1-4 and V is TRBV18, with 7 bases identical to TRBD1. The CDR3 totals 17 residues. V lost 3 bases, J lost 0 bases, and 7 bases stayed unmatched. Germline values: CDR1 KGHSH, CDR2 LQKENI. CDR3 sequence reads: CASSPPGQRATNEKLFF. The CDR3 DNA is TGTGCCAGCTCACCTCCGGGACAGAGAGCAACTAATGAAAAACTGTTTTTT.

This clonotype was recorded at least ten times. This chain joins TRBV28 and TRBJ2-3; weak D call: TRBD1 (5 bases). This CDR3 region has 15 residues. Germline CDR1 MDHEN, CDR2 SYDVKM. V shed 5 bases and J shed 1 base, with 13 bases lying between them. CDR3 region: CASSAVGHGTDTQYF. Here the CDR3 DNA reads TGTGCCAGCAGTGCAGTGGGGCATGGCACAGATACGCAGTATTTT.

The chain couples TRBV3-1 to TRBJ2-3; tentatively, D is TRBD1 or TRBD2 (5 bases each). The CDR3 runs 13 residues. V lost 0 bases and J lost 8, with 9 bases in between. CDR1 and CDR2 (germline): LGHDT, YNNKEL (reference sequence). The CDR3 bases are TGTGCCAGCAGCCAAGATCTTGGGGGTACGCAGTATTTT. Translating it yields CASSQDLGGTQYF.

The chain is built from TRBV25-1 and TRBJ2-7; D unresolved. Germline CDR1 MGHDK, CDR2 SYGVNS. The CDR3 loop spans 13 amino acids. The V end lost 10 bases, the J end lost 4 bases, and 17 bases lay between the germline ends. The CDR3 loop reads CATARSAPYEQYF. As DNA, the CDR3 is TGTGCCACAGCAAGGAGTGCGCCTTACGAGCAGTACTTC.

This clonotype was counted between two and nine times. The chain uses TRBV4-2 and TRBJ1-2; no clear D gene. CDR3 length: 15 residues. V lost 0 bases and J lost 8, with 16 bases in between. From germline, CDR1 is LGHNA and CDR2 YNFKEQ. The CDR3 nucleotides read TGTGCCAGCAGCCAAGAGGAGGGCCTGTCGGGAGGCTACACCTTC. Amino acids: CASSQEEGLSGGYTF.

About this clonotype: The junction shows a germline mismatch at one end, possibly a read error. The rearrangement joins TRBV5-1 to TRBJ2-1; 10 bases map to TRBD2. The CDR3 runs 15 residues. Germline CDR1 and CDR2: SGHRS and YFSETQ. CDR3: CASSPGLAVYDEQFF. CDR3 DNA: TGCGCCAGCAGCCCTGGACTAGCGGTCTACGATGAGCAGTTCTTC.

This clonotype has just a few counts. The chain employs TRBV2 and TRBJ2-1; TRBD1 matches 8 bases. Losses at the gene ends were 4 bases for V and 12 bases for J; bases not matched to a gene: 17. This CDR3 region has 16 residues. CDR1 and CDR2 (germline): SNHLY, FYNNEI. The CDR3 sequence is CASSGSGQALIRGQFF. For the CDR3, the DNA is TGTGCCAGCAGTGGTTCGGGACAGGCCCTGATTAGGGGGCAGTTCTTC.

In this sample, this clonotype turned up a few times. V and J are TRBV20-1 and TRBJ1-2, with D unresolved. V shed 3 bases and J shed 4 bases, with 12 bases lying between them. Germline V gene lookup returns CDR1 DFQATT and CDR2 SNEGSKA (reference sequence). The CDR3 covers 13 residues. In DNA form, the CDR3 reads TGCAGTGCTAGCGACTCGGGTGCCTATGGCTACACCTTC. Amino acids: CSASDSGAYGYTF.

This clonotype was counted a few times. The chain combines TRBV7-9 with TRBJ2-1; D may be TRBD2 (5 bases). Trimming took off 7 bases at V and 8 bases at J, with 9 bases between the two ends. This CDR3 comprises 11 residues. Germline V gene data show CDR1 as SEHNR and CDR2 as FQNEAQ (reference sequence). Written as DNA, the CDR3 is TGTGCCAGCATTCTAGCTGATGAGCAGTTCTTC. It codes for CASILADEQFF.

This chain connects TRBV13 to TRBJ2-3; D gene ambiguous. There are 17 residues in the CDR3. Trimming took 4 bases from V and 0 from J, leaving 17 bases between them. Germline CDR1 and CDR2: PRHDT and FYEKMQ (reference sequence). The CDR3 sequence is CASSSGRLVWSTDTQYF. DNA for the CDR3: TGTGCCAGCAGCTCTGGGCGACTCGTATGGAGCACAGATACGCAGTATTTT. The entire variable domain, with the rest obtained from reference TRBV13 and TRBJ2-3, is as follows: AAGVIQSPRHLIKEKRETATLKCYPIPRHDTVYWYQQGPGQDPQFLISFYEKMQSDKGSIPDRFSAQQFSDYHSELNMSSLELGDSALYFCASSSGRLVWSTDTQYFGPGTRLTVL.

V is TRBV27 and J is TRBJ2-1; 10 nucleotides agree with TRBD2. This CDR3 has 16 residues. Germline CDR1 MNHEY, CDR2 SMNVEV (reference sequence). V trimming: 4 bases; J trimming: 5 bases; junction bases outside the gene matches: 8. Here the CDR3 reads CASSSLEGLADNEQFF. The CDR3, as DNA: TGTGCCAGCAGTTCTTTAGAAGGACTAGCGGACAATGAGCAGTTCTTC.

The chain carries TRBV27 and TRBJ1-2; a possible D gene is TRBD1 (6 bases). The CDR3 covers 15 residues. From germline, CDR1 is MNHEY and CDR2 SMNVEV (reference sequence). V lost 6 bases and J lost 7, with 21 bases in between. The CDR3 nucleotides are TGTGCCAGCAGGGATGCCGGGGGGCGATCCGGTGGCTACACCTTC. Translating it yields CASRDAGGRSGGYTF.

V is TRBV7-3 and J is TRBJ1-1; unclear D gene. Germline V gene lookup returns CDR1 SGHTA and CDR2 FQGTGA. CDR3 length: 13 residues. With 4 bases removed from V and 4 bases from J, the gap between germline ends came to 10 bases. This chain's CDR3 is CASSSGRFTEAFF. CDR3 bases: TGTGCCAGCAGCTCTGGCAGGTTCACTGAAGCTTTCTTT.

V and J are TRBV13 and TRBJ2-7; D is perhaps TRBD2 (7 bases). The CDR3 runs 15 residues. V lost 2 bases and J lost 3, with 14 bases in between. The germline CDR1 and CDR2 sequences are PRHDT and FYEKMQ (reference sequence). CDR3 nucleotide sequence: TGTGCCAGCAGCTTATTGGGGGGGCCTATCTACGAGCAGTACTTC. This gives the protein CASSLLGGPIYEQYF. Full variable domain (remainder filled in from reference TRBV13 and TRBJ2-7): AAGVIQSPRHLIKEKRETATLKCYPIPRHDTVYWYQQGPGQDPQFLISFYEKMQSDKGSIPDRFSAQQFSDYHSELNMSSLELGDSALYFCASSLLGGPIYEQYFGPGTRLTVT.